The entry below gives a single TCR beta chain sequence along with its context. A read error may produce the germline difference seen at one junction end. The CDR3 consists of 14 residues. The germline V gene encodes CDR1 LGHDT and CDR2 YNNKEL (reference sequence). RNA totalling about 0.5 to 1 ug underwent reverse transcription with random hexamers. TCRdb used MiXCR to reprocess the immunoSEQ multiplex PCR reads, holding one entry per CDR3 protein. The data contain approximately 190,000 distinct CDR3 sequences, approximately 95% of them seen just once; the ten biggest clones take up 0.15% to 0.2%. The sample is drawn from a study of CD8 T cells in Susac syndrome.

This chain connects TRBV3-1 to TRBJ1-6, with a weak D call TRBD1 (6 bases). The specimen sequenced was CD8+ T cells from PBMCs. The receptor was derived from a human donor with Susac syndrome. CDR3 sequence reads: CASSQDRIISPLHF. The CDR3 DNA reads as TGTGCCAGCAGTCAAGACAGGATCATATCACCCCTCCACTTT.